This T cell receptor (beta chain) was sequenced in a study of long-term antiretroviral therapy in people with HIV. Overall study findings and caveats: Across all time points, the repertoire was dominated by clones that expanded before ART. Once patients were on ART, diversity went higher but still fell short of transplant donor controls. Gathering of blood took place between about 2003 and 2018, possibly under older ART regimens. Absence of data on ART adherence, viral resistance or therapy changes was noted.

In regard to this clone: Its specificity is not known.

Survey-level immunoSEQ v3.0 assays were run. The table came from immunoSEQ multiplex PCR; TCRdb's copy has only in-frame clones and leaves some out. Here the sample spans tens of thousands of clones, roughly 95% being singletons. The germline V gene encodes CDR1 SGHVS and CDR2 FNYEAQ. V shed 0 bases, J shed 6 bases, and the junction held 4 bases outside the gene matches. There are 15 residues in the CDR3. The TCR sequence derives from a man aged 25-40 years with HIV. The gene calls are TRBV7-6 and TRBJ1-4, with TRBD1 matching over 7 bases. The starting material was unsorted PBMCs, obtained around 6.6 years after starting antiretroviral therapy. Written as DNA, the CDR3 is TGTGCCAGCAGCTTAGCGGGCAGGGGGTATGAAAAACTGTTTTTT. Protein sequence: CASSLAGRGYEKLFF.